This passage covers 2 T cell receptor beta chains from one sample sequenced in a study of shared clonotypes between healthy human individuals. Here immunoSEQ multiplex PCR was the method, and the copy in TCRdb shows in-frame clones only, minus some. The sample records roughly 2,500,000 clones, 93% being singletons. Specimen: naive CD4+ T cells from PBMCs. Subset specified: CD45RA+ positively selected. All receptors come from a man aged 18 to 29 in good health. Some clones in this sample may be carry-over from other donors' samples.

As concerns this clone: At the DNA level, this CDR3 is encoded by other sequences in the same sample as well. This chain joins TRBV5-1 and TRBJ2-7; no clear D. CDR1 and CDR2 (germline): SGHRS, YFSETQ. The length of the CDR3 is 15 residues. Trimming pared 5 bases from V and 1 base from J, leaving 16 bases between. The CDR3 DNA sequence: TGCGCCAGCAGTCTGGTTGGAGCGTCTTCCTACGAGCAGTACTTC. Protein: CASSLVGASSYEQYF.

V gene TRBV19 combines with J gene TRBJ2-6; possibly TRBD1 for D (6 bases). Trimming shortened V by 9 bases and J by 4 bases, and 22 bases separated the two germline ends. The germline V gene has CDR1 LNHDA and CDR2 SQIVND (reference sequence). This CDR3 is built from 17 residues. CDR3 DNA: TGTGCCAGCAGCCTCGCGGACAGCCCTTCCGGGGCCAACGTCCTGACTTTC. Translated, it gives CASSLADSPSGANVLTF.